This T cell receptor (beta chain) is from a study of CD8 T cells in ankylosing spondylitis. Study results and caveats: Within matched ankylosing spondylitis synovial fluid, disease-linked clones were reportedly significantly enriched. Clones linked to the disease showed a CD8+ phenotype. They occurred at relatively low frequencies in peripheral blood. Ankylosing spondylitis blood appeared to carry a characteristic TCR beta motif of roughly 8 highly homologous variants.

A few counts support this clonotype. Its antigen is not identified. The germline V and J ends were trimmed by 10 bases and 4 bases, with 13 bases remaining between them. This CDR3 spans 13 amino acids. Germline CDR1 is MNHNS and CDR2 is SASEGT. Libraries for TCR beta were made by quantitative 5'-RACE with molecular barcodes. TCRdb called the 5' RACE reads again in MiXCR, with one record for every CDR3 protein. The sample has 750,000 to 850,000 distinct CDR3 sequences; 12% are singletons. This clonotype was sampled from a male donor with ankylosing spondylitis. The rearrangement uses TRBV6-1 and TRBJ1-4; D gene ambiguous. Input material: blood, either unsorted or a sorted T cell fraction (not recorded which). The CDR3 DNA is TGTGCCACCTTGGGGTTCAGTAATGAAAAACTGTTTTTT. Amino acid sequence: CATLGFSNEKLFF.